This TCR beta chain was captured by sequencing in a study of blood T cell repertoires in COVID-19 (dated by TCRdb to 2019 to 2021). For the study in its entirety: For ImmuneRACE Cohort 3, a participant was defined as recovered based on two consecutive negative NP/OP PCR tests, clearance by a healthcare professional, or resolution of symptoms. The collaborator samples originated in the United States, Italy and Spain and spanned the acute and convalescent phases of COVID-19. The prospective study material was composed of cDNA or gDNA derived from T cells, B-cell-depleted T cells, or PBMCs. Deeply sampled blood TCRbeta repertoires from subjects exposed to, actively infected with, or recovered from COVID-19 were included in the dataset. The repertoires were released in a freely available public database intended as a resource for research on the immune response to SARS-CoV-2. Samples came from the ongoing ImmuneRACE study (first 160 participants) plus 1,254 subjects from 6 global collaborators. A de-identified subject ID, COVID-19 status, age in years and sex were almost always included in the sample metadata. Where available, HLA class I and class II types were taken from metadata supplied by the sample provider and were not determined by assay-based typing. What the work shows at the level of the full study, not this receptor alone: Clinical and demographic metadata were provided uncurated, with the amount varying by source and participant.

CDR1 and CDR2, looked up from the germline V gene, are ENHRY and SYGVKD. The CDR3 holds 15 amino acids from the cysteine to the phenylalanine. Solely the CDR3 DNA is kept, with 45 bases framed from the first base. After removal of 2 bases from V and 0 bases from J, the junction retains 3 bases not matched to a gene. Participants in the prospective study were enrolled through a virtual design, were aged roughly 18 to 90 years, and lived in under 25 United States geographic areas. In the prospective study, cohorts were assigned on the basis of participant-reported clinical history obtained from a screening survey and a study questionnaire. In the prospective study, whole blood, serum and a nasopharyngeal or oropharyngeal swab were collected from each participant by mobile phlebotomists. Additional blood draws and questionnaires over an approximately two-month period could optionally be provided by prospective study participants. Before DNA extraction, blood samples from the prospective study were shipped at room temperature or frozen.

The immunoSEQ Assay, a bias-controlled multiplex PCR, was used to amplify TCRbeta CDR3 regions from genomic DNA. The original pipeline was this. The number of nucleated cells in each sample was estimated from the amplification of reference gene primers within the assay. Sequence reads were collapsed and filtered to measure the absolute abundance of every unique TCRbeta CDR3 rearrangement. For each sample, productive Simpson clonality was calculated by taking the square root of Simpson's diversity index across productive rearrangements. Drawn from immuneACCESS, this table holds only the in-frame rearrangements with V and J called that TCRdb kept. Clones are partly lost; checked studies trace under half to an unresolved V gene and leave the rest unexplained. V, J and clone size were drawn from that table, and D and trimming were deduced from the DNA. The sample table holds around 200,000 clones, of which roughly nine tenths were seen once. 3.1% of the sample rests with the top ten.

A word on this clone: The specificity of this receptor is unknown. Within one base of it there is no much larger clone, and no base qualities were kept.

The sequenced material came from PBMCs or T cells enriched from blood (not recorded which). This receptor was taken from a woman aged 50 to 60 in a cohort exposed to, infected with or recovered from COVID-19 (not recorded which). The chain links TRBV10-3 with TRBJ2-7; a stretch of 8 junction bases matches TRBD2. The sequence in DNA is TGTGCCATCAGTGAGGCCGGGACTAGCTCCTACGAGCAGTACTTC. Its protein is CAISEAGTSSYEQYF.